This is a list of T cell receptor beta chains from one sample in a study of identical twins. In TCRdb, the 5' RACE reads were re-called with MiXCR into one record per CDR3 protein. The sample yields 1.5 million to 2 million distinct CDR3 sequences, less than 40% seen once. Material: cord blood. The receptor source for this set is a newborn girl in good health. Each CDR3 is given with its conserved first and last residue. The D gene is left open where the match is weak. Some rows mark clone size as missing; the rest say once, few, many or name a class of expanded clone.

J gene,D gene,clone size,V gene,CDR3 protein,CDR3 DNA
TRBJ2-7,-,-,TRBV9,CASSVAPLQGRYNEQYF,TGTGCCAGCAGCGTAGCCCCGCTACAGGGCCGGTACAATGAGCAGTACTTC
TRBJ2-1,-,few,TRBV5-6,CASSLALVNEQFF,TGTGCCAGCAGCTTGGCCCTGGTAAATGAGCAGTTCTTC
TRBJ1-4,-,few,TRBV12-3/TRBV12-4,CASSNPDGRLAEKLFF,TGTGCCAGCAGCAACCCGGACGGCAGGCTTGCCGAAAAACTGTTTTTT
TRBJ1-4,TRBD1,-,TRBV24-1,CATSDSPGQGNEKLFF,TGTGCCACCAGTGATTCTCCGGGACAGGGGAATGAAAAACTGTTTTTT
TRBJ2-7,TRBD2,-,TRBV5-1,CASSLGGGEPQQYF,TGCGCCAGCAGCTTGGGCGGGGGGGAGCCCCAGCAGTACTTC
TRBJ2-5,TRBD1,-,TRBV14,CASSYGQGAGETQYF,TGTGCCAGCAGCTACGGACAGGGGGCGGGAGAGACCCAGTACTTC
TRBJ1-2,TRBD1,-,TRBV7-2,CASSYRQGGGYGYTF,TGTGCCAGCAGCTATCGACAGGGGGGGGGCTATGGCTACACCTTC
TRBJ2-7,TRBD2,few,TRBV9,CASSVDGPTSGHYNEQYF,TGTGCCAGCAGCGTAGATGGCCCGACTAGCGGGCACTACAATGAGCAGTACTTC
TRBJ1-2,-,-,TRBV12-3/TRBV12-4,CASSPSVLGTQGYTF,TGTGCCAGCAGCCCCTCGGTTCTTGGGACTCAAGGCTACACCTTC
TRBJ1-2,-,few,TRBV5-1,CASSFSYNYGYTF,TGCGCCAGCAGCTTCTCATACAACTATGGCTACACCTTC
TRBJ2-3,TRBD2,once,TRBV7-2,CASSLGGGPSLDTQYF,TGTGCCAGCAGCTTAGGGGGAGGGCCTTCGCTGGATACGCAGTATTTT
TRBJ2-7,-,few,TRBV21-1,CASSKGPQVTYEQYF,TGTGCCAGCAGCAAAGGTCCCCAGGTAACCTACGAGCAGTACTTC
TRBJ1-6,-,-,TRBV6-6,CASSFGDGNSPLHF,TGTGCCAGCAGTTTCGGGGACGGAAATTCACCCCTCCACTTT
TRBJ2-1,-,-,TRBV12-5,CASGHGGAKYNEQFF,TGTGCTAGTGGCCATGGGGGGGCCAAGTACAATGAGCAGTTCTTC
TRBJ2-1,-,-,TRBV5-5,CASSPSGLDPQFF,TGTGCCAGCAGCCCCTCGGGACTTGACCCGCAGTTCTTC